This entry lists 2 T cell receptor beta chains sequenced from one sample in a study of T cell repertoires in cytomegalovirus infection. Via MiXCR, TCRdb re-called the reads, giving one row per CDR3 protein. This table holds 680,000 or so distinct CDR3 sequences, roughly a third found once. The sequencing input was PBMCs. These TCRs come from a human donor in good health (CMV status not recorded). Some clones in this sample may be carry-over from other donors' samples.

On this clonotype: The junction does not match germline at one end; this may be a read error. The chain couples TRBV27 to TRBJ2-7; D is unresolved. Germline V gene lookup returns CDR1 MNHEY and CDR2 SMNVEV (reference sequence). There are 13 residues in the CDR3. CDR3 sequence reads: CASSLSGTYDQYF. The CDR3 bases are TGTGCCAGCAGTTTGTCAGGCACCTACGATCAGTACTTC.

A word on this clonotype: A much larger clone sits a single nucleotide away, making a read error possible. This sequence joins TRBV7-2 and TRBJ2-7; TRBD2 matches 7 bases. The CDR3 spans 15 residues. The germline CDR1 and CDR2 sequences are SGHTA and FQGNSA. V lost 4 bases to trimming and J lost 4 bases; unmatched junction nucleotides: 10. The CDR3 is CASSSGEGGPYEQYF. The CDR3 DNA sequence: TGTGCCAGCAGCTCGGGGGAGGGAGGGCCATACGAGCAGTACTTC.